This T cell receptor beta chain emerged from a study of T cells in Graves' hyperthyroidism and ophthalmopathy. RNA transcripts provided the source from which TCR beta CDR3 regions were amplified. A set of HTBI primers served as the primers for a first-round RT-PCR of the TCR CDR3. TCRdb reprocessed the multiplex PCR reads via MiXCR and lists one record per CDR3 protein. This table holds fewer than 750,000 distinct CDR3 sequences, approximately 14% found once. Every diagnosis used clinical symptoms, serum thyroxine and TRAb, thyroid ultrasound and orbital computed tomography. The table lists this clonotype with many counts. The CDR3 totals 14 residues. Germline V gene data show CDR1 as LNHNV and CDR2 as YYDKDF (reference sequence). V trimming: 0 bases; J trimming: 7 bases; junction bases outside the gene matches: 5.

The chain uses TRBV15 and TRBJ2-7; 8 bases match TRBD2. The source material was blood. The sequence came from a woman aged 45-60 years with Graves' ophthalmopathy. CDR3 in DNA: TGTGCCACCAGCAGAGATCGACTAGCGTGGGAGCAGTACTTC. Its translation is CATSRDRLAWEQYF.